Each of the 22 T cell receptor beta chains below was sequenced from the same sample in a study of OX40 agonist ivuxolimab in advanced cancers. Clones were sequenced by immunoSEQ multiplex PCR, and TCRdb holds only the in-frame ones, with some missing. The repertoire holds approximately 89,000 clones, with around nine tenths as singletons. The material was CD4+ or CD8+ T cells sorted from blood, obtained in a trial of the OX40 agonist ivuxolimab. The receptors here all came from an adult with an advanced solid tumor such as melanoma, head and neck, liver or kidney cancer.

V usage is TRBV7-9 and J usage is TRBJ2-7, with a possible D match to TRBD2 (6 bases). Germline V gene lookup returns CDR1 SEHNR and CDR2 FQNEAQ (reference sequence). This CDR3 spans 14 amino acids. With 4 bases removed from V and 0 bases from J, the gap between germline ends came to 10 bases. The CDR3 is CASSSGTGSYEQYF. For the CDR3, the DNA is TGTGCCAGCAGCTCCGGGACTGGCTCCTACGAGCAGTACTTC.

The rearrangement links TRBV7-2 to TRBJ2-1; TRBD2 might be the D (7 bases). The CDR3 is 16 amino acids. V shed 5 bases and J shed 3 bases, with 17 bases lying between them. The germline CDR1 and CDR2 sequences are SGHTA and FQGNSA. CDR3 sequence: CASSPGAGDIYNEQFF. The CDR3 region has the DNA TGTGCCAGCAGCCCCGGCGCGGGGGACATCTACAATGAGCAGTTCTTC.

This chain uses TRBV7-2 with TRBJ1-2; D is unresolved. The CDR3 has 13 amino acids. The V and J ends lost 2 bases and 2 bases respectively, with 6 bases between them. CDR1 is SGHTA and CDR2 is FQGNSA in the germline V gene. In DNA, the CDR3 is TGTGCCAGCAGCTTAAGGAACAACTATGGCTACACCTTC. Translating gives CASSLRNNYGYTF.

The V call is TRBV19, the J call TRBJ1-2, with TRBD1 identical over 7 bases. Germline CDR1 reads LNHDA; CDR2 reads SQIVND (reference sequence). The V and J ends lost 4 bases and 6 bases, in that order; junction bases with no gene match: 17. The CDR3 loop spans 17 amino acids. The CDR3 bases are TGTGCCAGTAGTAACCCTTGGACAGGAGTCGATTTCAATGGCTACACCTTC. This gives the protein CASSNPWTGVDFNGYTF.

This chain links TRBV28 with TRBJ2-1, with TRBD2 matching over 13 bases. The CDR3 sequence is 17 residues long. Germline CDR1 is MDHEN and CDR2 is SYDVKM. The V segment lost 8 bases and the J segment 0 bases; nucleotides outside the gene matches: 7. Here the CDR3 reads CASDAGTSGVSYNEQFF. DNA of the CDR3: TGTGCCAGCGATGCCGGGACTAGCGGGGTCTCCTACAATGAGCAGTTCTTC.

The V gene is TRBV18, the J gene TRBJ2-3; D uncertain. The CDR3 is made up of 14 amino acids. Trimming removed 0 bases from V and 0 bases from J, with 4 bases in between. Germline CDR1 KGHSH, CDR2 LQKENI. CDR3 nucleotides: TGTGCCAGCTCACCACCGACTAGCACAGATACGCAGTATTTT. Its protein product is CASSPPTSTDTQYF.

The DNA of the CDR3 is TGTGCCAGCAGTTTGGGGTTCGGCACTGAAGCTTTCTTT. Translated: CASSLGFGTEAFF. The chain couples TRBV28 to TRBJ1-1, with D unclear. Trimming took off 3 bases at V and 4 bases at J, with 9 bases between the two ends. Germline V CDR1 and CDR2: MDHEN, SYDVKM. This CDR3 spans 13 amino acids.

The chain joins TRBV19 to TRBJ1-3, with 9 bases aligning to TRBD1. There are 14 residues in the CDR3. The V and J ends lost 9 bases and 0 bases, in that order; junction bases with no gene match: 3. The V gene's germline CDR1 is LNHDA and CDR2 SQIVND (reference sequence). The CDR3 sequence: CASRDRASGNTIYF. CDR3 sequence (DNA): TGTGCCAGCCGGGACAGGGCCTCTGGAAACACCATATATTTT.

This chain connects TRBV18 to TRBJ1-5, with D perhaps matching TRBD1 (5 bases). The length of the CDR3 is 13 residues. V lost 3 bases and J lost 5, with 8 bases in between. Germline V gene lookup returns CDR1 KGHSH and CDR2 LQKENI. The CDR3: CASSPGTDQPQHF. DNA of the CDR3: TGTGCCAGCTCACCCGGGACGGATCAGCCCCAGCATTTT.

In DNA form, the CDR3 reads TGTGCCAGCAGTTACTCAAGGTGGCAGAACACTGAAGCTTTCTTT. This translates into CASSYSRWQNTEAFF. The chain joins TRBV6-5 to TRBJ1-1; no clear D. Germline V gives CDR1 MNHEY, CDR2 SVGAGI. This CDR3 comprises 15 residues. The germline V and J ends were trimmed by 0 bases and 1 base, with 9 bases remaining between them.

The chain carries TRBV7-9 and TRBJ1-4; TRBD1 matches at 8 bases. Germline trimming cut 5 bases from V and 13 bases from J; bases unmatched to any gene: 12. This CDR3 is 14 amino acids long. CDR1 and CDR2 from the germline V gene are SEHNR and FQNEAQ (reference sequence). The CDR3 here is CASSIQSTGDPLFF. The CDR3 nucleotides read TGTGCCAGCAGCATCCAATCGACAGGGGATCCACTGTTTTTT.

The chain has TRBV6-1 and TRBJ2-2; no clear D. Germline CDR1 MNHNS, CDR2 SASEGT. CDR3 length: 16 amino acids. V was pared by 4 bases and J by 0 bases, with 12 bases between. The CDR3 loop reads CASSGLDATNTGELFF. DNA of the CDR3: TGTGCCAGCAGTGGATTAGACGCTACGAACACCGGGGAGCTGTTTTTT.

The rearrangement joins TRBV6-6 to TRBJ1-1; TRBD1 matches at 7 bases. CDR1 and CDR2 (germline): MNHNY, SVGAGI (reference sequence). CDR3 length: 15 residues. The junction had 11 bases not matched to a gene; V was cut back by 7 bases and J by 3 bases. CDR3 DNA sequence: TGTGCCAGCATCCTAACCGGGACAGCTGACACTGAAGCTTTCTTT. Protein sequence: CASILTGTADTEAFF.

The rearrangement uses TRBV7-2 and TRBJ2-1; 12 bases fit TRBD2. The germline gives CDR1 SGHTA, CDR2 FQGNSA. J was trimmed by 5 bases and V by 1 base; bases with no gene match: 9. The CDR3 contains 18 residues. This chain's CDR3 is CASSLGRPTSGGHNEQFF. DNA of the CDR3: TGTGCCAGCAGCTTAGGACGTCCGACTAGCGGGGGCCACAATGAGCAGTTCTTC.

The V and J genes are TRBV6-1 and TRBJ1-1; D call uncertain. V lost 6 bases to trimming and J lost 5 bases, with 10 bases between them. CDR3 length equals 12 residues. Germline lookup yields CDR1 MNHNS and CDR2 SASEGT. The CDR3 DNA reads TGTGCCAGCAGGCCGGTCGGGACTGAAGCTTTCTTT. Amino acids: CASRPVGTEAFF.

The V call is TRBV2, the J call TRBJ2-7; D unclear. This CDR3 contains 12 residues. The germline V gene has CDR1 SNHLY and CDR2 FYNNEI. V was pared by 4 bases and J by 4 bases, with 8 bases between. The CDR3 sequence is CASSVHGYEQYF. The DNA of the CDR3 is TGTGCCAGCAGTGTGCACGGTTACGAGCAGTACTTC. Looking up the rest from reference TRBV2 and TRBJ2-7 gives the full variable domain: EPEVTQTPSHQVTQMGQEVILRCVPISNHLYFYWYRQILGQKVEFLVSFYNNEISEKSEIFDDQFSVERPDGSNFTLKIRSTKLEDSAMYFCASSVHGYEQYFGPGTRLTVT.

The chain is built from TRBV6-5 and TRBJ1-4; D is possibly TRBD1 (5 bases). This CDR3 is 16 amino acids long. Germline CDR1 and CDR2: MNHEY and SVGAGI. V shed 4 bases and J shed 7 bases, with 19 bases lying between them. The CDR3 nucleotides read TGTGCCAGCAGTTCCTCGGGGCCTCAGTCGGGTGAAAAACTGTTTTTT. Translation: CASSSSGPQSGEKLFF.

The V call is TRBV6-5, the J call TRBJ1-2; D is unresolved. Germline CDR1 reads MNHEY; CDR2 reads SVGAGI. The CDR3 consists of 12 residues. The V end lost 0 bases, the J end lost 6 bases, and 5 bases lay between the germline ends. This chain's CDR3 is CASSYSGDGYTF. The CDR3 DNA is TGTGCCAGCAGTTACTCGGGCGATGGCTACACCTTC.

The chain couples TRBV2 to TRBJ2-2; 8 positions agree with TRBD1. Germline values: CDR1 SNHLY, CDR2 FYNNEI. The CDR3 covers 14 residues. J was trimmed by 4 bases and V by 7 bases; bases with no gene match: 5. For the CDR3, the DNA is TGTGCCAGCATGAGACAGGGGAGCACCGGGGAGCTGTTTTTT. This codes for CASMRQGSTGELFF. The complete variable domain, with remaining parts taken from reference TRBV2 and TRBJ2-2, reads EPEVTQTPSHQVTQMGQEVILRCVPISNHLYFYWYRQILGQKVEFLVSFYNNEISEKSEIFDDQFSVERPDGSNFTLKIRSTKLEDSAMYFCASMRQGSTGELFFGEGSRLTVL.

The V call is TRBV18, the J call TRBJ2-7, with a possible D match to TRBD1 (6 bases). V lost 8 bases and J 0 bases, leaving 14 bases between the germline ends. The CDR3 is 14 amino acids. The germline gives CDR1 KGHSH, CDR2 LQKENI. CDR3 amino acids: CASENTGSSYEQYF. The CDR3 nucleotides read TGTGCCAGCGAGAACACAGGGAGCTCCTACGAGCAGTACTTC.

The chain employs TRBV12-5 and TRBJ2-1, with D perhaps TRBD1 (5 bases). The germline V gene encodes CDR1 LGHNT and CDR2 FRNRAP. V was clipped by 9 bases and J by 3 bases, with 9 bases between them. The CDR3 has 12 residues. The CDR3, as DNA: TGTGCTAGCTCGACAGACTACAATGAGCAGTTCTTC. Translation: CASSTDYNEQFF.

This clone was seen just once. The V gene is TRBV9, the J gene TRBJ2-5, with 9 nucleotides matching TRBD2. V trimming: 2 bases; J trimming: 2 bases; junction bases outside the gene matches: 4. The germline CDR1 and CDR2 sequences are SGDLS and YYNGEE. The CDR3 is 15 residues long. CDR3 in amino acids: CASSVLAGLQETQYF. The DNA for the CDR3 is TGTGCCAGCAGCGTTCTAGCGGGGCTACAAGAGACCCAGTACTTC.